One TCR beta chain is described in this entry. Its antigen is not known. The data were obtained in a study of OX40 agonist ivuxolimab in advanced cancers. Study-level results: Expanded clones were, on average, more numerous in CD8+ T cells than in CD4+.

If patients had autoimmune disease history or systemic immunosuppression, they were excluded. Researchers took blood at baseline, on cycle 4 day 1, and on cycle 7 day 1. Produced via immunoSEQ multiplex PCR; TCRdb's table is partial and in-frame only. The sample contains 25,000 to 40,000 clones, about four fifths of which appear only once. Germline V gene data show CDR1 as SEHNR and CDR2 as FQNEAQ (reference sequence). This CDR3 is built from 16 residues. Trimming shortened V by 8 bases and J by 0 bases, and 14 bases separated the two germline ends. The chain is built from TRBV7-9 and TRBJ2-6; no reliable D call. The TCR sequence derives from an adult with an advanced solid tumor such as melanoma, head and neck, liver or kidney cancer. The starting material was CD4+ or CD8+ T cells sorted from blood, obtained in a trial of the OX40 agonist ivuxolimab. The CDR3 coding sequence is TGTGCCAGCCTGCCCTTGGTCCTCTCTGGGGCCAACGTCCTGACTTTC. Translated: CASLPLVLSGANVLTF.